A selection of T cell receptor beta chains follows, all from one sample in a study of vaccination effects on CD4 cells after COVID-19. Clones were sequenced by immunoSEQ multiplex PCR, and TCRdb holds only the in-frame ones, with some missing. The sample includes 80,000 to 95,000 clones, around four fifths of them seen just once. Their antigens remain unidentified. The input for sequencing was CD4+ T cells from PBMCs cultured with HCoV-OC43 spike peptides, taken after COVID-19 vaccination. The receptors shown here come from a human donor who received a COVID-19 vaccine. CDR3s include the opening cysteine and the closing phenylalanine or tryptophan. D genes are given only for firm matches. The size of a clone is reported for some rows only, either as once, few or many, or as a class for expanded clones.

D: TRBD1; V: TRBV24-1; J: TRBJ2-1; size: .; DNA: TGTGCCACCAGTGATTCAGGACAGGGGGCACATGAGCAGTTCTTC; CDR3: CATSDSGQGAHEQFF
D: TRBD2; V: TRBV3-1/TRBV3-2; J: TRBJ2-3; size: .; DNA: TGTGCCAGCAGCCAAGGCCCCCAGCGGGGGTACACAGATACGCAGTATTTT; CDR3: CASSQGPQRGYTDTQYF
D: .; V: TRBV19; J: TRBJ1-1; size: once; DNA: TGTGCCACCATGAGGGCGGCGAACACTGAAGCTTTCTTT; CDR3: CATMRAANTEAFF
D: TRBD1; V: TRBV5-1; J: TRBJ1-3; size: few; DNA: TGCGCCAGCAGCTTGGCACAGGGGCCACCTGGAAACACCATATATTTT; CDR3: CASSLAQGPPGNTIYF
D: TRBD1; V: TRBV7-9; J: TRBJ2-5; size: .; DNA: TGTGCCAGCAGCCTCGGGACAGGGGGATCGGAGACCCAGTACTTC; CDR3: CASSLGTGGSETQYF
D: .; V: TRBV20-1; J: TRBJ1-4; size: .; DNA: TGCAGTGCTAGTGAGTGGGGGAGGGAACGCGATGAAAAACTGTTTTTT; CDR3: CSASEWGRERDEKLFF
D: .; V: TRBV9; J: TRBJ2-3; size: .; DNA: TGTGCCAGCAGCGTAGGAGGCGGTCCTAGCACAGATACGCAGTATTTT; CDR3: CASSVGGGPSTDTQYF
D: .; V: TRBV5-1; J: TRBJ2-5; size: .; DNA: TGCGCCAGCAGCTTGAATACAGGGATGGAGACCCAGTACTTC; CDR3: CASSLNTGMETQYF
D: .; V: TRBV10-3; J: TRBJ2-2; size: .; DNA: TGTGCCACACGTGGGTCGGCCGGGGAGCTGTTTTTT; CDR3: CATRGSAGELFF
D: TRBD1; V: TRBV7-2; J: TRBJ1-4; size: once; DNA: TGTGCCAGCAGCTTAGTATATGACAGGGGGCGTGAAAAACTGTTTTTT; CDR3: CASSLVYDRGREKLFF
D: .; V: TRBV15; J: TRBJ1-4; size: .; DNA: TGTGCCACCAGCAGAGATGGGGGGGGCGTGAATGAAAAACTGTTTTTT; CDR3: CATSRDGGGVNEKLFF
D: .; V: TRBV6-6; J: TRBJ2-6; size: once; DNA: TGTGCCAGCAGACCTACAGGGTCTGGGGCCAACGTCCTGACTTTC; CDR3: CASRPTGSGANVLTF
D: .; V: TRBV19; J: TRBJ2-3; size: .; DNA: TGTGCCAGTAGTTTGAGGGCCAGGAGCACAGATACGCAGTATTTT; CDR3: CASSLRARSTDTQYF
D: TRBD1; V: TRBV28; J: TRBJ1-5; size: .; DNA: TGTGGTACAGGGGGTGACCAGAGGACCCAGCATTTT; CDR3: CGTGGDQRTQHF
D: .; V: TRBV24-1; J: TRBJ2-1; size: .; DNA: TGTGCCACCAGTGAGCACAAACAGTTCTTC; CDR3: CATSEHKQFF
D: .; V: TRBV7-8; J: TRBJ2-3; size: .; DNA: TGTGCCAGCAGCTTCAGGACTTCATATACGCAGTATTTT; CDR3: CASSFRTSYTQYF
D: TRBD1; V: TRBV27; J: TRBJ2-3; size: .; DNA: TGTGCCAGCAGTTCTCCCGGGACAGGGCGTACGGATACGCAGTATTTT; CDR3: CASSSPGTGRTDTQYF
D: .; V: TRBV25-1; J: TRBJ2-2; size: .; DNA: TGTGCCAGCAGTGAATATGGCCGGGGCACCGGGGAGCTGTTTTTT; CDR3: CASSEYGRGTGELFF
D: TRBD2; V: TRBV7-2; J: TRBJ2-3; size: .; DNA: TGTGCCAGCAGCTTAGCGCCCGCGGGGGGAGCACATACGCAGTATTTT; CDR3: CASSLAPAGGAHTQYF
D: TRBD2; V: TRBV5-1; J: TRBJ2-5; size: .; DNA: TGCGCCAGCACCTTGGGACTAGCATTGGGGGAGACCCAGTACTTC; CDR3: CASTLGLALGETQYF
D: .; V: TRBV3-1/TRBV3-2; J: TRBJ1-1; size: .; DNA: TGTGCCAGCAGCCAAGTATTAGGGGACACTGAAGCTTTCTTT; CDR3: CASSQVLGDTEAFF
D: TRBD1; V: TRBV9; J: TRBJ2-6; size: .; DNA: TGTGCCAGCAGCGTAGACAGGGGGGTCTCTGGGGCCAACGTCCTGACTTTC; CDR3: CASSVDRGVSGANVLTF
D: TRBD1; V: TRBV19; J: TRBJ1-5; size: .; DNA: TGTGCCAGTAGTCCTTGGGGACAGGTCGGTCAGCCCCAGCATTTT; CDR3: CASSPWGQVGQPQHF
D: TRBD1; V: TRBV18; J: TRBJ1-2; size: .; DNA: TGTGCCAGCTCACGGACAGACAGGGGGTCCGGCTACACCTTC; CDR3: CASSRTDRGSGYTF
D: .; V: TRBV13; J: TRBJ2-1; size: once; DNA: TGTGCCAGCCTACAGGAACCCTACAATGAGCAGTTCTTC; CDR3: CASLQEPYNEQFF
D: TRBD2; V: TRBV5-1; J: TRBJ2-4; size: .; DNA: TGCGCCAGCAGCCCGGGTGGGGCCCGGGGGGTTCAGTACTTC; CDR3: CASSPGGARGVQYF
D: TRBD1; V: TRBV6-2/TRBV6-3; J: TRBJ2-2; size: .; DNA: TGTGCCAGCAGTCCGGGACAGGGCCCACGAGCCACGAACACCGGGGAGCTGTTTTTT; CDR3: CASSPGQGPRATNTGELFF
D: .; V: TRBV25-1; J: TRBJ2-2; size: few; DNA: TGTGCCAGCATTAGTTCAGGTGGCCTGCTGTTTTTT; CDR3: CASISSGGLLFF
D: .; V: TRBV11-2; J: TRBJ2-1; size: few; DNA: TGTGCCAGCAGCTTAGGGGGATATATCAATGAGCAGTTCTTC; CDR3: CASSLGGYINEQFF
D: .; V: TRBV2; J: TRBJ1-6; size: .; DNA: TGTGCCAGCAGTGAAAGTGGCAGCTTGAATTCACCCCTCCACTTT; CDR3: CASSESGSLNSPLHF
D: TRBD1; V: TRBV5-8; J: TRBJ2-1; size: .; DNA: TGTGCCACACCACCGAACAGGGGAGATGAGCAGTTCTTC; CDR3: CATPPNRGDEQFF
D: TRBD2; V: TRBV5-5; J: TRBJ2-1; size: .; DNA: TGTGCCAGCAGCGGGGCGGGAGTCTTACGCTCCTACAATGAGCAGTTCTTC; CDR3: CASSGAGVLRSYNEQFF